The 5 T cell receptor beta chains below were found in one sample sequenced in a study of cytomegalovirus exposure and HLA in healthy donors. The study ran its PCR with 60 Vbeta and 13 Jbeta primers. Clones were read by immunoSEQ multiplex PCR, and TCRdb kept only the in-frame ones, dropping some. Of approximately 220,000 clones detected, about three quarters appear once; the ten largest clones hold 1.8%. The sequenced sample was PBMCs. The receptors shown here come from a male donor in good health and CMV-seronegative.

V and J are TRBV6-5 and TRBJ2-2; TRBD1 aligns across 11 bases. J was trimmed by 5 bases and V by 3 bases; bases with no gene match: 5. CDR1 and CDR2 (germline): MNHEY, SVGAGI. This CDR3 is built from 16 residues. CDR3 coding DNA: TGTGCCAGCAGTTATGGACAGGGGGCGAGTACCGGGGAGCTGTTTTTT. This translates into CASSYGQGASTGELFF.

The V gene is TRBV11-1, the J gene TRBJ2-1, with 9 bases that match TRBD1. CDR1 SGHAT and CDR2 FQDESV come from the germline V gene (reference sequence). The CDR3 is 15 residues long. J was trimmed by 4 bases and V by 5 bases; bases with no gene match: 6. CDR3 bases: TGTGCCAGCAGCCGTACAGGGGGCGGTTACAATGAGCAGTTCTTC. Its protein is CASSRTGGGYNEQFF.

J is TRBJ2-6 and V is TRBV7-9; D is unclear. The ends were cut back, 1 base at V and 2 bases at J, with 3 bases in the middle. This CDR3 has 14 residues. Germline V gene data show CDR1 as SEHNR and CDR2 as FQNEAQ (reference sequence). The chain's CDR3 is CASSLVAGANVLTF. CDR3 DNA: TGTGCCAGCAGCTTAGTCGCTGGGGCCAACGTCCTGACTTTC.

The chain employs TRBV6-1 and TRBJ1-6; D is possibly TRBD1 (6 bases). Trimming removed 2 bases from V and 10 bases from J, with 12 bases in between. This CDR3 spans 14 amino acids. Looked up from germline, CDR1 is MNHNS and CDR2 is SASEGT. The CDR3 reads CASSERGRWSPLHF. Written as DNA, the CDR3 is TGTGCCAGCAGTGAAAGGGGGAGATGGTCACCCCTCCACTTT.

This clone was counted a single time. This rearrangement joins TRBV9 to TRBJ1-1; D call uncertain. The ends were cut back, 0 bases at V and 3 bases at J, with 15 bases in the middle. The CDR3 totals 16 residues. Germline V lookup: CDR1 SGDLS, CDR2 YYNGEE. The CDR3 sequence: CASSVAQDPKHTEAFF. DNA for the CDR3: TGTGCCAGCAGCGTAGCTCAGGATCCGAAGCACACTGAAGCTTTCTTT.